Below, 32 T cell receptor beta chains from the same sample are listed, as sequenced in a study of regulatory T cells in long-lasting Graves disease. The time point here: newly diagnosed GD, antithyroid drugs for less than 3 months. PBMCs were the source of the RNA used for TCR sequencing. Researchers made TCR beta libraries by using iRepertoire HTBI primers and running Arm-PCR on CDR3 regions. In TCRdb, the multiplex PCR reads were re-called with MiXCR into one record per CDR3 protein. The sample yields about 470,000 distinct CDR3 sequences, roughly 16% seen once. These same records also appear under a second study, on T cells in Graves' hyperthyroidism and ophthalmopathy.

The material was peripheral blood mononuclear cells (PBMCs), obtained at new diagnosis, from a patient treated with antithyroid drugs. The receptors shown here come from a man aged 40-50 years with Graves disease.

The rearrangement links TRBV12-3 or TRBV12-4 to TRBJ1-4; D uncertain. The CDR3 extends over 14 amino acids. V was cut by 4 bases and J by 7 bases, with 13 bases left in between. As DNA, the CDR3 is TGTGCCAGCAGTTCCACGGTCGTAACTGAAAAACTGTTTTTT. Amino acid sequence: CASSSTVVTEKLFF.

This clonotype was counted only a few times. This chain links TRBV10-3 with TRBJ2-1, with D tentatively TRBD1 (6 bases). Germline assignment: CDR1 ENHRY and CDR2 SYGVKD. The CDR3 extends over 13 amino acids. Trimming took 3 bases from V and 7 from J, leaving 10 bases between them. CDR3 residues: CAISDYRENEQFF. CDR3 coding DNA: TGTGCCATCAGTGATTACAGGGAAAATGAGCAGTTCTTC.

The V gene is TRBV11-1, the J gene TRBJ2-7; the D call may be TRBD1 or TRBD2 (5 bases each). CDR1 and CDR2 from the germline V gene are SGHAT and FQDESV (reference sequence). V lost 2 bases to trimming and J lost 2 bases, with 19 bases between them. This CDR3 contains 17 residues. The CDR3 DNA reads as TGTGCCAGCAGCTTAACGGGACGCCAAAGGATAGCCTACGAGCAGTACTTC. This sequence encodes CASSLTGRQRIAYEQYF.

This clonotype was counted at least ten times. V is TRBV5-1 and J is TRBJ2-7; D gene uncertain. The CDR3 covers 15 residues. The V and J ends lost 4 bases and 6 bases respectively, with 20 bases between them. Germline V gives CDR1 SGHRS, CDR2 YFSETQ. CDR3 loop: CASSLARPQYGEQYF. The CDR3 DNA reads TGCGCCAGCAGCCTGGCTAGGCCTCAATACGGCGAGCAGTACTTC.

The V and J genes are TRBV20-1 and TRBJ2-7, with 12 nucleotides matching TRBD2. The germline CDR1 and CDR2 sequences are DFQATT and SNEGSKA (reference sequence). The CDR3 totals 16 residues. The J segment lost 4 bases and the V segment lost 2 bases, leaving 9 bases of the junction unmatched. Written as DNA, the CDR3 is TGCAGTGCTAGACCGCGACTAGCGGGAGTGGGTTACGAGCAGTACTTC. Its translation: CSARPRLAGVGYEQYF.

A few counts support this clonotype. The chain couples TRBV29-1 to TRBJ2-1, with no clear D. This CDR3 is built from 14 residues. Germline CDR1 and CDR2: SQVTM and ANQGSEA. Between the trimmed V and J ends, which lost 7 bases and 4 bases, there was a span of 17 bases. CDR3 sequence reads: CSAKPLLGYNEQFF. In DNA, the CDR3 is TGCAGCGCTAAGCCCCTCCTCGGTTACAATGAGCAGTTCTTC.

A single count supports this clonotype. This may arise from a read error, as a much more abundant clone is one base away. The J gene is TRBJ2-7, the V gene TRBV28; D gene uncertain. With 3 bases removed from V and 4 bases from J, the gap between germline ends came to 10 bases. The CDR3 is 13 residues long. Germline V gives CDR1 MDHEN, CDR2 SYDVKM. CDR3 in amino acids: CASSFPRTYEQYF. The CDR3 bases are TGTGCCAGCAGTTTCCCGAGAACTTACGAGCAGTACTTC.

There are many counts of this clonotype. The chain is built from TRBV3-1 and TRBJ2-1; TRBD2 matches 11 bases. CDR3 length: 16 residues. V was clipped by 3 bases and J by 4 bases; unmatched bases: 5. Per the germline V gene, CDR1 is LGHDT and CDR2 is YNNKEL (reference sequence). CDR3 coding DNA: TGTGCCAGCAGCCAGGTGGGACTAGCGGATTACAATGAGCAGTTCTTC. It codes for CASSQVGLADYNEQFF.

V is TRBV4-1 and J is TRBJ2-3; 9 bases agree with TRBD1. Unmatched junction bases numbered 3, after V lost 3 bases and J lost 2 bases. There are 15 residues in the CDR3. In germline, CDR1 is MGHRA, CDR2 YSYEKL. CDR3 DNA sequence: TGCGCCAGCAGCCACCGGGACAGGGACACAGATACGCAGTATTTT. Translated: CASSHRDRDTDTQYF.

The chain combines TRBV7-3 with TRBJ2-3; D not certain. This CDR3 is built from 13 residues. Trimming cost V 5 bases and J 4 bases, with 10 bases left between them. The germline gives CDR1 SGHTA, CDR2 FQGTGA. The CDR3 is CASSRNVPDTQYF. CDR3 coding DNA: TGTGCCAGCAGCCGAAATGTGCCAGATACGCAGTATTTT.

This clonotype was observed many times. The V gene is TRBV28, the J gene TRBJ2-7; D is undetermined. This CDR3 is built from 17 residues. Germline V gene data show CDR1 as MDHEN and CDR2 as SYDVKM. V was cut by 5 bases and J by 3 bases, with 23 bases left in between. The CDR3: CASSPNGRSAAFYEQYF. CDR3 nucleotides: TGTGCCAGCAGTCCCAATGGTCGGTCGGCGGCATTCTACGAGCAGTACTTC. Full variable domain (remainder filled in from reference TRBV28 and TRBJ2-7): DVKVTQSSRYLVKRTGEKVFLECVQDMDHENMFWYRQDPGLGLRLIYFSYDVKMKEKGDIPEGYSVSREKKERFSLILESASTNQTSMYLCASSPNGRSAAFYEQYFGPGTRLTVT.

V usage is TRBV29-1 and J usage is TRBJ2-7; TRBD1 aligns across 7 bases. Germline V gene data show CDR1 as SQVTM and CDR2 as ANQGSEA. The CDR3 length is 19 residues. V shed 4 bases, J shed 4 bases, and the junction held 25 bases outside the gene matches. In nucleotides, the CDR3 is TGCAGCGTTGGGGTTGGTGGGCTCCGAGGGGGCCGGATTCGTTACGAGCAGTACTTC. It codes for CSVGVGGLRGGRIRYEQYF.

In its sample, this clonotype was seen a few times. This chain links TRBV25-1 with TRBJ2-5, with TRBD1 matching over 8 bases. The V segment lost 1 base and the J segment 4 bases; nucleotides outside the gene matches: 5. Germline CDR1 reads MGHDK; CDR2 reads SYGVNS. The CDR3 sequence is 15 residues long. The CDR3 reads CASSEFSRGRETQYF. CDR3 in DNA: TGTGCCAGCAGTGAATTTTCCAGGGGGCGAGAGACCCAGTACTTC.

This chain uses TRBV12-3 or TRBV12-4 with TRBJ1-1; D is unclear. This CDR3 contains 16 residues. The germline V and J ends were trimmed by 0 bases and 1 base, with 12 bases remaining between them. CDR3 DNA sequence: TGTGCCAGCAGTTTAGCGCTGAGCAGAGAGAACACTGAAGCTTTCTTT. It encodes CASSLALSRENTEAFF.

This clonotype has just a few counts. The rearrangement links TRBV10-2 to TRBJ2-2; D may be TRBD1 or TRBD2 (5 bases each). Between the trimmed V and J ends, which lost 4 bases and 7 bases, there was a span of 19 bases. The CDR3 consists of 16 residues. The V gene's germline CDR1 is WSHSY and CDR2 SAAADI. This CDR3 reads CASSVLHGGRNGELFF. As DNA, the CDR3 is TGCGCCAGCAGTGTCCTACATGGGGGAAGGAACGGGGAGCTGTTTTTT.

The chain links TRBV6-1 to TRBJ2-3; TRBD2 matches at 13 bases. Germline CDR1 reads MNHNS; CDR2 reads SASEGT. V dropped 7 bases and J dropped 6; count of bases not matched to a gene: 7. This CDR3 comprises 15 residues. CDR3 DNA: TGTGCCAGCACCGTATGGACTAGCGGGAGTGATACGCAGTATTTT. Protein product: CASTVWTSGSDTQYF.

Ten or more counts support this clonotype. The chain couples TRBV5-1 to TRBJ2-7; 10 bases are a match to TRBD2. This CDR3 spans 16 amino acids. Germline loops: CDR1 SGHRS, CDR2 YFSETQ. The V and J ends lost 1 base and 3 bases, in that order; junction bases with no gene match: 7. The DNA for the CDR3 is TGCGCCAGCAGCTTGACCCCCGGGACTAGCGTCTACGAGCAGTACTTC. Translation: CASSLTPGTSVYEQYF.

This clonotype was detected many times. The chain couples TRBV2 to TRBJ2-7, with D tentatively TRBD1 (5 bases). Per the germline V gene, CDR1 is SNHLY and CDR2 is FYNNEI. Trimming took off 5 bases at V and 2 bases at J, with 13 bases between the two ends. The CDR3 consists of 14 residues. CDR3 region: CASSFRVLTYEQYF. The CDR3 DNA reads TGTGCCAGCAGTTTCAGGGTTCTTACCTACGAGCAGTACTTC.

This clonotype came up once. A read error may be the cause here, since a much bigger clone is one base away. The chain recombines TRBV6-5 with TRBJ2-1, with 9 bases identical to TRBD2. The germline V gene encodes CDR1 MNHEY and CDR2 SVGAGI. The CDR3 extends over 19 amino acids. The DNA for the CDR3 is TGTGCCTGCAGTTACTCTACTAGCGGGTTTCCAAGCTCCTACAATGAGCAGTTCTTC. Translation gives CACSYSTSGFPSSYNEQFF.

At least ten counts were recorded for this clonotype. This chain joins TRBV13 and TRBJ2-3; D is unresolved. CDR1 is PRHDT, CDR2 FYEKMQ, per germline (reference sequence). The V end was cut by 5 bases, the J end by 6 bases, with 9 bases between. The CDR3 has 12 amino acids. In nucleotides, the CDR3 is TGTGCCAGCAGCCCCCAAAGGGATACGCAGTATTTT. As protein: CASSPQRDTQYF.

This clonotype showed up many times. V gene TRBV27 combines with J gene TRBJ2-7, with TRBD2 matching over 11 bases. V dropped 2 bases and J dropped 4; count of bases not matched to a gene: 10. The CDR3 consists of 17 residues. CDR1 is MNHEY and CDR2 is SMNVEV in the germline V gene (reference sequence). CDR3 in amino acids: CASSLLRPGTSGYEQYF. The CDR3 DNA reads TGTGCCAGCAGTTTACTCCGACCCGGGACTAGCGGTTACGAGCAGTACTTC.

This clonotype was counted at least ten times. The chain couples TRBV11-3 to TRBJ2-1; TRBD2 is a possible D gene (5 bases). This CDR3 region has 15 residues. The V and J ends lost 5 bases and 1 base respectively, with 12 bases between them. Per germline, CDR1 SGHNT and CDR2 YENEEA. The CDR3 sequence: CASSPEASSYNEQFF. In DNA form, the CDR3 reads TGTGCCAGCAGCCCGGAGGCGAGTTCCTACAATGAGCAGTTCTTC.

This clonotype has just a few counts. Being one base from a much bigger clone, this may be a read error. The conserved phenylalanine or tryptophan is not found at the CDR3 terminus, so this likely reflects a read error. The CDR3 reads CASTQGNEQFL. In nucleotides, the CDR3 is TGTGCCAGCACCCAAGGTAATGAGCAGTTCCTC. The chain has TRBV28 and TRBJ2-1; D gene ambiguous. The CDR3 is 11 residues long. Trimming cost V 7 bases and J 7 bases, with 8 bases left between them. Germline values: CDR1 MDHEN, CDR2 SYDVKM.

This clonotype was seen at least ten times. This chain uses TRBV11-2 with TRBJ1-3; 8 bases fit TRBD1. Germline CDR1 reads SGHAT; CDR2 reads FQNNGV. The V gene end was trimmed by 4 bases and the J gene end by 4 bases; junction bases not matched to a gene: 6. The CDR3 totals 15 residues. The CDR3 loop reads CASSSLDRAGNTIYF. The CDR3 nucleotides are TGTGCCAGCAGCTCCCTGGACAGGGCGGGAAACACCATATATTTT.

This clonotype was seen repeatedly, ten times or more. A much more abundant neighbour one base away suggests this may be a read error. The genes are TRBV30 and TRBJ1-1; tentative D call: TRBD1 (5 bases). Trimming removed 3 bases from V and 4 bases from J, with 18 bases in between. Per the germline V gene, CDR1 is GTSNPN and CDR2 is SVGIG (reference sequence). The CDR3 has 15 residues. The CDR3 DNA sequence: TGTGCCTGGAGGGGCCTTAGGACACGAAGCACTGAAGCTTTCTTT. Amino acids: CAWRGLRTRSTEAFF.

The sample holds many counts of this clonotype. The V and J genes are TRBV28 and TRBJ2-3; D call uncertain. V was shortened by 2 bases and J by 2 bases, with 11 bases between the two germline ends. This CDR3 is built from 15 residues. Germline V lookup: CDR1 MDHEN, CDR2 SYDVKM. The CDR3 protein is CASSLRDGNTDTQYF. Here the CDR3 DNA reads TGTGCCAGCAGTTTAAGAGACGGAAACACAGATACGCAGTATTTT. Complete variable domain (other parts from reference TRBV28 and TRBJ2-3): DVKVTQSSRYLVKRTGEKVFLECVQDMDHENMFWYRQDPGLGLRLIYFSYDVKMKEKGDIPEGYSVSREKKERFSLILESASTNQTSMYLCASSLRDGNTDTQYFGPGTRLTVL.

This clonotype was counted ten times or more. The rearrangement joins TRBV28 to TRBJ2-1; 9 bases match TRBD2. Germline values: CDR1 MDHEN, CDR2 SYDVKM. Trimming at V came to 2 bases and at J to 4 bases, leaving 12 bases not matched to a gene. This CDR3 has 18 amino acids. The CDR3 here is CASSLRAGGPPSYNEQFF. For the CDR3, the DNA is TGTGCCAGCAGTTTAAGGGCGGGAGGGCCCCCCTCGTACAATGAGCAGTTCTTC.

Comment on this clonotype: A much larger clone differs by one base, so this may be a read error. The chain joins TRBV7-8 to TRBJ2-3; 14 positions agree with TRBD2. The J call could be wrong; TRBJ2-5 is a better fit for the DNA end. This CDR3 has 17 residues. Per the germline V gene, CDR1 is SGHVS and CDR2 is FQNEAQ. The CDR3 reads CASSATSGRAGGKPQYF. In DNA form, the CDR3 reads TGTGCCAGCAGCGCGACTAGCGGGAGGGCCGGTGGTAAGCCCCAGTACTTC.

The V call is TRBV12-3 or TRBV12-4, the J call TRBJ2-1, with TRBD2 identical over 10 bases. This CDR3 spans 18 amino acids. V shed 3 bases, J shed 0 bases, and the junction held 8 bases outside the gene matches. The chain's CDR3 is CASSFSSLAGFSYNEQFF. In DNA form, the CDR3 reads TGTGCCAGCAGTTTCTCCTCACTAGCGGGATTCTCCTACAATGAGCAGTTCTTC.

This clonotype was seen repeatedly, ten times or more. The chain couples TRBV7-8 to TRBJ2-6, with D possibly TRBD1 on 6 matching bases. V lost 1 base and J lost 3, with 13 bases in between. Germline assignment: CDR1 SGHVS and CDR2 FQNEAQ. The CDR3 is 17 amino acids. CDR3 DNA sequence: TGTGCCAGCAGCTTAGTTGGGACACGGATTGGGGCCAACGTCCTGACTTTC. Its protein is CASSLVGTRIGANVLTF.

This clonotype appeared a few times. The chain uses TRBV11-2 and TRBJ1-2; D unclear. CDR1 and CDR2 from the germline V gene are SGHAT and FQNNGV. The CDR3 totals 15 residues. The V end was cut by 0 bases, the J end by 2 bases, with 10 bases between. CDR3 in amino acids: CASSLERAANYGYTF. The CDR3 DNA is TGTGCCAGCAGCTTAGAGAGAGCGGCAAACTATGGCTACACCTTC.

This clonotype was detected ten times or more. V usage is TRBV6-5 and J usage is TRBJ2-7; 7 nucleotides line up with TRBD1. The CDR3 consists of 16 residues. The junction had 8 bases not matched to a gene; V was cut back by 1 base and J by 2 bases. Germline CDR1 is MNHEY and CDR2 is SVGAGI. The CDR3 reads CASSYFPRGFPYEQYF. The CDR3 nucleotides read TGTGCCAGCAGTTACTTTCCCAGGGGGTTCCCCTACGAGCAGTACTTC.